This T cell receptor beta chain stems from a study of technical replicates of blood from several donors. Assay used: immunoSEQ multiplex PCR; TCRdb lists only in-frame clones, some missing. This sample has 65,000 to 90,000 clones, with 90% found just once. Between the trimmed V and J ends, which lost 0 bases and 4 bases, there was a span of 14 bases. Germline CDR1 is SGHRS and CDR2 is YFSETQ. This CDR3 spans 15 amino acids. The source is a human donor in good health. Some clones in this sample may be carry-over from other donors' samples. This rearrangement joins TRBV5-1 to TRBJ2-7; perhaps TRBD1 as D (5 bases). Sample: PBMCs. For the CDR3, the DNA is TGCGCCAGCAGCTTGGATCCAGGGTATCCATACGAGCAGTACTTC. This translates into CASSLDPGYPYEQYF.